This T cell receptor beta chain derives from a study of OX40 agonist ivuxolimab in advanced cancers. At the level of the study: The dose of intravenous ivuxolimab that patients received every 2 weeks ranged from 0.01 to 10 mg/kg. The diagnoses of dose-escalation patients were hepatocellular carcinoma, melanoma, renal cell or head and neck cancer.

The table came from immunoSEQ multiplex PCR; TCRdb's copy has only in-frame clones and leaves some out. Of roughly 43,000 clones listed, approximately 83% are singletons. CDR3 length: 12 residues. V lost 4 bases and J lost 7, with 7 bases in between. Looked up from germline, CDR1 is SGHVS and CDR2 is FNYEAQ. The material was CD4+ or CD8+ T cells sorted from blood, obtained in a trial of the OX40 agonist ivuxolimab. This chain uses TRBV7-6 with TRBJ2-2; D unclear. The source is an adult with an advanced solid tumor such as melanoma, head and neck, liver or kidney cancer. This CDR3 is CASSYPGGELFF. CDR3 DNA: TGTGCCAGCAGCTATCCGGGCGGGGAGCTGTTTTTT.